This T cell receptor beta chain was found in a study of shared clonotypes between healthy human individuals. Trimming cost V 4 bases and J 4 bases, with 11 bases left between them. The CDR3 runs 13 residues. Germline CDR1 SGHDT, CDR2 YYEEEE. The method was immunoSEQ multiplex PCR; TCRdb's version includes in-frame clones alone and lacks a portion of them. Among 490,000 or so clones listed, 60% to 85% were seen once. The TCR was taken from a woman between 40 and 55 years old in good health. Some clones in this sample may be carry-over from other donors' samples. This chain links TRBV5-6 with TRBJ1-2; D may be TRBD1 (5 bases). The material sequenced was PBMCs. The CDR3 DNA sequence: TGTGCCAGCAGCGGGACGGGCTCCTATGGCTACACCTTC. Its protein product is CASSGTGSYGYTF. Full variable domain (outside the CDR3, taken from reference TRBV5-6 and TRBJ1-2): DAGVTQSPTHLIKTRGQQVTLRCSPKSGHDTVSWYQQALGQGPQFIFQYYEEEERQRGNFPDRFSGHQFPNYSSELNVNALLLGDSALYLCASSGTGSYGYTFGSGTRLTVV.